Each of the 20 T cell receptor beta chains below was sequenced from the same sample in a study of T cells after yellow fever vaccination. One entry per CDR3 protein, called by TCRdb with MiXCR from the 5' RACE reads. In the table there are under 200,000 distinct CDR3 sequences, 5.5% to 7.5% of which are singletons. The material was CD4+ T cells sorted from PBMCs, obtained about 5 days after the first yellow fever vaccination. The receptor set was obtained from a young man who received the YFV17D yellow fever vaccine.

This clonotype appeared many times. The genes are TRBV27 and TRBJ1-2, with 7 bases lining up with TRBD1. This CDR3 is 16 amino acids long. V lost 4 bases and J lost 2; bases outside the gene matches: 10. Germline V CDR1 and CDR2: MNHEY, SMNVEV (reference sequence). The CDR3 spells CASSSTQTGPNYGYTF. CDR3 in DNA: TGTGCCAGCAGTTCTACCCAGACAGGGCCCAACTATGGCTACACCTTC.

In its sample, this clonotype was seen many times. This chain joins TRBV12-3 or TRBV12-4 and TRBJ2-2, with 11 positions matching TRBD2. This CDR3 contains 14 residues. The ends lost 6 bases at V and 7 bases at J; junction bases unmatched: 4. This CDR3 is CASRVAGGLGELFF. DNA for the CDR3: TGTGCCAGCAGAGTAGCGGGGGGGCTCGGGGAGCTGTTTTTT.

This clonotype was recorded at least ten times. The V and J genes are TRBV9 and TRBJ2-2; 12 bases line up with TRBD2. The length of the CDR3 is 18 residues. Germline CDR1 and CDR2: SGDLS and YYNGEE. Losses at the gene ends were 4 bases for V and 4 bases for J; bases not matched to a gene: 11. CDR3 region: CASSFRWEGLAGTGELFF. The CDR3 bases are TGTGCCAGCAGCTTCCGATGGGAGGGACTAGCGGGCACCGGGGAGCTGTTTTTT.

This clonotype was recorded at least ten times. This chain joins TRBV2 and TRBJ2-4; weak D call: TRBD1 (6 bases). Looked up from germline, CDR1 is SNHLY and CDR2 is FYNNEI. Trimming cost V 8 bases and J 8 bases, with 13 bases left between them. The CDR3 is 12 amino acids. The CDR3 DNA is TGTGCCAGCTCTTACGCAGGGGACATTCAGTACTTC. This encodes CASSYAGDIQYF.

There are a few counts of this clonotype. The chain's CDR3 is CSARDAERGANTQYF. The CDR3 DNA is TGCAGTGCTAGAGATGCTGAGCGGGGGGCCAATACGCAGTATTTT. This rearrangement joins TRBV20-1 to TRBJ2-3; TRBD2 matches at 9 bases. The germline V gene encodes CDR1 DFQATT and CDR2 SNEGSKA (reference sequence). After removal of 0 bases from V and 7 bases from J, the junction contained 8 bases not matched to a gene. The CDR3 has 15 amino acids.

Worth noting for this clonotype: Possible read error: a much larger clone is one base away. This chain connects TRBV6-2 or TRBV6-3 to TRBJ1-2; D gene ambiguous. This CDR3 has 12 residues. From germline, CDR1 is MNHEY and CDR2 SVGEGT. Trimming shortened V by 9 bases and J by 4 bases, and 12 bases separated the two germline ends. CDR3 sequence reads: CARSEKPYGYTF. The CDR3, as DNA: TGTGCCAGAAGCGAGAAGCCCTATGGCTACACCTTC.

This clonotype was picked up many times. V usage is TRBV20-1 and J usage is TRBJ1-2, with 11 bases identical to TRBD1. V lost 6 bases to trimming and J lost 5 bases; unmatched junction nucleotides: 11. The germline V gene has CDR1 DFQATT and CDR2 SNEGSKA (reference sequence). The CDR3 consists of 15 residues. The CDR3 loop is CSASMPGTGGYGYTF. In DNA, the CDR3 is TGCAGTGCGTCGATGCCCGGGACAGGGGGTTATGGCTACACCTTC.

This clonotype has a count of ten or more. This rearrangement joins TRBV4-1 to TRBJ1-2; perhaps TRBD1 as D (5 bases). V lost 2 bases and J lost 4, with 14 bases in between. The germline V gene encodes CDR1 MGHRA and CDR2 YSYEKL. The CDR3 length is 15 residues. CDR3 residues: CASSQTGTDLYGYTF. The CDR3 nucleotides are TGCGCCAGCAGCCAAACCGGGACTGACCTCTATGGCTACACCTTC.

This clonotype has at least ten counts. This chain links TRBV4-2 with TRBJ2-2; D is unclear. V dropped 0 bases and J dropped 6 bases, with 17 bases sitting between them. The CDR3 loop spans 17 amino acids. Per the germline V gene, CDR1 is LGHNA and CDR2 is YNFKEQ. The DNA of the CDR3 is TGTGCCAGCAGCCAAGATCGGGCCTCTCCTGGGCCCGGGGAGCTGTTTTTT. Protein: CASSQDRASPGPGELFF.

The table lists this clonotype with many counts. The V call is TRBV7-2, the J call TRBJ2-5, with TRBD2 matching over 9 bases. V was clipped by 5 bases and J by 1 base; unmatched bases: 8. The CDR3 spans 16 residues. Looked up from germline, CDR1 is SGHTA and CDR2 is FQGNSA. The DNA of the CDR3 is TGTGCCAGCAGCCCCCCCGAAGCGGGGGGCCAAGAGACCCAGTACTTC. Encoded protein: CASSPPEAGGQETQYF.

The V and J genes are TRBV6-1 and TRBJ1-5; D is ambiguous. V was trimmed by 6 bases and J by 6 bases, leaving 6 bases between them. Germline V gene data show CDR1 as MNHNS and CDR2 as SASEGT. The length of the CDR3 is 11 residues. CDR3 in DNA: TGTGCCAGCAGAACTCTTCAGCCCCAGCATTTT. Its protein product is CASRTLQPQHF.

This chain links TRBV6-2 or TRBV6-3 with TRBJ1-6; possibly TRBD1 for D (5 bases). V lost 7 bases and J lost 2, with 12 bases in between. The CDR3 sequence is 15 residues long. Germline assignment: CDR1 MNHEY and CDR2 SVGEGT. This CDR3 is CASTRGITYNSPLHF. The CDR3 region has the DNA TGTGCCAGCACCCGGGGCATCACCTATAATTCACCCCTCCACTTT.

The sample holds many counts of this clonotype. The rearrangement uses TRBV20-1 and TRBJ2-3; D is ambiguous. Between the trimmed V and J ends, which lost 1 base and 0 bases, there was a span of 8 bases. The CDR3 is 14 residues long. Per germline, CDR1 DFQATT and CDR2 SNEGSKA (reference sequence). CDR3 nucleotides: TGCAGTGCTAGAGGACTTGCGAGCACAGATACGCAGTATTTT. It translates to CSARGLASTDTQYF.

J is TRBJ1-1 and V is TRBV3-1; D is unresolved. The CDR3 is made up of 14 amino acids. Germline V CDR1 and CDR2: LGHDT, YNNKEL (reference sequence). Trimming took 4 bases from V and 1 from J, leaving 10 bases between them. CDR3 in amino acids: CASSRRWGNTEAFF. In nucleotides, the CDR3 is TGTGCCAGCAGCCGTCGCTGGGGGAACACTGAAGCTTTCTTT.

The table lists this clonotype with a few counts. CDR3: CASSESDWGQPQHF. The CDR3 coding sequence is TGCGCCAGCAGTGAGTCCGATTGGGGTCAGCCCCAGCATTTT. The chain employs TRBV10-2 and TRBJ1-5; D remains unclear. Germline CDR1 WSHSY, CDR2 SAAADI. The CDR3 consists of 14 residues. Trimming removed 0 bases from V and 6 bases from J, with 9 bases in between.

This clonotype was found many times. The V and J genes are TRBV12-3 or TRBV12-4 and TRBJ2-5, with D perhaps TRBD1 (6 bases). The CDR3 sequence is 13 residues long. V lost 6 bases and J lost 3, with 11 bases in between. This CDR3 is CASRTGFEETQYF. CDR3 sequence (DNA): TGTGCCAGCAGAACAGGGTTCGAAGAGACCCAGTACTTC.

A few counts support this clonotype. V and J are TRBV27 and TRBJ2-3, with 8 bases aligning to TRBD2. V lost 0 bases to trimming and J lost 2 bases; unmatched junction nucleotides: 7. The germline gives CDR1 MNHEY, CDR2 SMNVEV (reference sequence). CDR3 length: 17 amino acids. The CDR3 bases are TGTGCCAGCAGTTTATCAAGCGGGGGCCCCTTCACAGATACGCAGTATTTT. Translation gives CASSLSSGGPFTDTQYF.

This clonotype showed up many times. The junction shows a germline mismatch at one end, possibly a read error. The chain has TRBV7-3 and TRBJ2-1; 9 nucleotides align to TRBD1. Per germline, CDR1 SGHTA and CDR2 FQGTGA. This CDR3 comprises 12 residues. The chain's CDR3 is CASSSWDRESVF. The DNA of the CDR3 is TGTGCCAGCAGCTCCTGGGACAGGGAGTCGGTCTTC.

V is TRBV20-1 and J is TRBJ1-3, with 7 nucleotides matching TRBD1. There are 14 residues in the CDR3. V was pared by 0 bases and J by 4 bases, with 3 bases of the junction left unmatched. Germline-derived CDR1 and CDR2 are DFQATT and SNEGSKA (reference sequence). The CDR3 region is CSARDRTGGNTIYF. The CDR3 coding sequence is TGCAGTGCTAGAGATCGGACAGGCGGAAACACCATATATTTT.

There are many counts of this clonotype. The chain combines TRBV7-2 with TRBJ1-1; D is unresolved. Germline loops: CDR1 SGHTA, CDR2 FQGNSA. The V end lost 6 bases, the J end lost 5 bases, and 16 bases lay between the germline ends. The CDR3 runs 14 residues. The CDR3: CASRPEWAGTEAFF. The DNA for the CDR3 is TGTGCCAGCAGACCAGAGTGGGCAGGAACTGAAGCTTTCTTT.